The T cell receptor beta chain under discussion was sequenced for a study of identical twins. Notes on the study in general: Weaker excess twin sharing was observed in beta out-of-frame sequences. Cord blood beta clonotypes that were abundant carried fewer insertions, and memory repertoires showed no such trend.

About this clonotype itself: What it recognizes is unknown.

This CDR3 spans 15 amino acids. V lost 4 bases, J lost 3 bases, and 6 bases stayed unmatched. CDR1 and CDR2 (germline): LGHNA, YNFKEQ. Each CDR3 protein gets one entry after TCRdb re-called the 5' RACE reads with MiXCR. Among approximately 700,000 distinct CDR3 sequences listed, 15% to 20% were seen once. These data were also filed under a second study, of T cells expressing NK-cell markers. As that report states: It was from sorted CD3+CD56+NKG2C+, CD3+CD56+NKG2C- and CD3+CD56-NKG2C+ T cells that TCR beta repertoires came.

This chain connects TRBV4-2 to TRBJ2-5, with 9 positions matching TRBD2. The sample was PBMCs. The clonotype comes from a woman aged 18-29 years in good health. The CDR3: CASSPSGGSKETQYF. The CDR3 nucleotides are TGTGCCAGCAGCCCCAGCGGGGGGTCAAAAGAGACCCAGTACTTC.